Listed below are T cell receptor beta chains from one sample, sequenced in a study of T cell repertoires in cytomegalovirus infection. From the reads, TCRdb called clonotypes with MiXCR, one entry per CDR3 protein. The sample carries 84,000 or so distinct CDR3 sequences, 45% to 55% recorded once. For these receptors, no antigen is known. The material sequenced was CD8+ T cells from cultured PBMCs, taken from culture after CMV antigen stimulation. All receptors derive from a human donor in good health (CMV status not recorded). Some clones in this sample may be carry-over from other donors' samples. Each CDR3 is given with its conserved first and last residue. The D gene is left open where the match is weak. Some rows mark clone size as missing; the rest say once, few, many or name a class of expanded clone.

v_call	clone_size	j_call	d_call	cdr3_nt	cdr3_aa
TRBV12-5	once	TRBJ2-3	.	TGTGCTAGTGGTTTGAAGGTCAGGCGGGGCGTCCGGGATACGCAGTATTTT	CASGLKVRRGVRDTQYF
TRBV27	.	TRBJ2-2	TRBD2	TGTGCCAGCAGTCCCCCCCAAATAGCGGGAATGACCGGGGAGCTGTTTTTT	CASSPPQIAGMTGELFF
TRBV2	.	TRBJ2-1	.	TGTGCCAGCAGTGACAGAGTCGGCCCCAATGAGCAGTTCTTC	CASSDRVGPNEQFF
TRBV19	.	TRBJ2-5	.	TGTGCCAGTAGCGTCGGTGGGGGGCCGGGGGAGACCCAGTACTTC	CASSVGGGPGETQYF
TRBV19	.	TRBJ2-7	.	TGTGCCAGTGCAGGGCAGGGCCAGAACTCCTACGAGCAGTACTTC	CASAGQGQNSYEQYF
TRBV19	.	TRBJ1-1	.	TGTGCCAGTAGCCCGTGGCATGTCGAACTTGGAGACACTGAAGCTTTCTTT	CASSPWHVELGDTEAFF
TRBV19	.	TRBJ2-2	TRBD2	TGTGCCAGTACCCCGGGGGGACTAGGCCTTACCGGGGAGCTGTTTTTT	CASTPGGLGLTGELFF
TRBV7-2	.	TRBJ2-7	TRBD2	TGTGCCAGCAGCTTAGTGAGCGGGAGTTCTTCCCACGAGCAGTACTTC	CASSLVSGSSSHEQYF
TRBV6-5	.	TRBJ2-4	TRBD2	TGTGCCAGCAGTTCCTCTAGCGGGGGGGCCACCAAAAACATTCAGTACTTC	CASSSSSGGATKNIQYF
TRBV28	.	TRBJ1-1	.	TGTGCCAGCAGTATAACCAGGGGTCGAGGGACTGAAGCTTTCTTT	CASSITRGRGTEAFF
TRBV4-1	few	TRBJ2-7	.	TGCGCCAGCAGCCAAGATCTTCGTCGGCTCCGGGACCGATACTCCTACGAGCAGTACTTC	CASSQDLRRLRDRYSYEQYF
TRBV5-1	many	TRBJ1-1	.	TGCGCCAGCAGCTTGGAATGGGTGAACACTGAAGCTTTCTTT	CASSLEWVNTEAFF
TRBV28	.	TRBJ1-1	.	TGTGCCAGCAGTTTCGACACTGAAGCTTTCTTT	CASSFDTEAFF
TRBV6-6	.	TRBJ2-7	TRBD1	TGTGCCAGCACCCGGACAGGGGAAGTCGAGCAGTACTTC	CASTRTGEVEQYF
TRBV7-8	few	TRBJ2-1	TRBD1	TGTGCCAGCAGCTTAGAAGGCAGGGGGTACAATGAGCAGTTCTTC	CASSLEGRGYNEQFF
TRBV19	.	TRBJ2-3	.	TGTGCCAGTAGTTTCCGTGGGTTTGATACGCAGTATTTT	CASSFRGFDTQYF
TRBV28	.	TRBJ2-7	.	TGTGCCAGCAGCCCAAGACTGAACGAAGGGTCCTACGAGCAGTACTTC	CASSPRLNEGSYEQYF